This T cell receptor (beta chain) is from a study of cytomegalovirus exposure and HLA in healthy donors. Across the study: About 80 million unique TCRs, all from HLA-typed donors, were included in an early release of the data.

Germline CDR1 and CDR2: SGHTA and FQGNSA. The CDR3 sequence is 17 residues long. Trimming removed 0 bases from V and 4 bases from J, with 16 bases in between. Study-wide points: Rare TCR sequences predominated, though certain public TCRs were found in many donors.

PCR used 60 Vbeta primers and 13 Jbeta primers. Libraries were prepared by immunoSEQ multiplex PCR; TCRdb keeps only in-frame clonotypes and omits some of them. The repertoire consists of about 120,000 clones, with roughly 80% occurring once and the leading ten covering 2% to 3%. Notes on this clone: Its antigen is undetermined.

The receptor's source is a female donor in good health and CMV-seronegative. Sequenced material: PBMCs. The V gene is TRBV7-2, the J gene TRBJ1-3; D might be TRBD1 (6 bases). The CDR3 region has the DNA TGTGCCAGCAGCTTAGCGCGGACAGCCCCCGGGGGAAACACCATATATTTT. It is translated as CASSLARTAPGGNTIYF.